Listed below are T cell receptor beta chains from one sample, sequenced in a study of breast tumors, draining lymph nodes, adjacent tissues. From the multiplex PCR reads, TCRdb called clonotypes with MiXCR, one entry per CDR3 protein. The data show 200,000 to 300,000 distinct CDR3 sequences, around 30% seen once. Sequencing used axillary lymph node tissue. The receptor set was obtained from a female donor with breast cancer. Some clones in this sample may be carry-over from other donors' samples. The CDR3 runs from the conserved cysteine through the conserved F or W. The D gene is left open where the match is weak. Clone size appears in some rows only: once, few, many, or a class for an expanded clone.

D gene: TRBD1; V gene: TRBV6-6; clone size: few; J gene: TRBJ1-5; CDR3 protein: CASRELAGGFGDQPQHF; CDR3 DNA: TGTGCCAGCAGGGAACTGGCAGGGGGGTTTGGAGATCAGCCCCAGCATTTT
D gene: NA; V gene: TRBV6-5; clone size: many; J gene: TRBJ1-2; CDR3 protein: CASSPTGLNYGYTF; CDR3 DNA: TGTGCCAGCAGCCCCACAGGTCTTAACTATGGCTACACCTTC
D gene: NA; V gene: TRBV5-1; clone size: many; J gene: TRBJ2-6; CDR3 protein: CASSSWGNSGANVLTF; CDR3 DNA: TGCGCCAGCAGCAGCTGGGGAAACTCTGGGGCCAACGTCCTGACTTTC
D gene: TRBD1; V gene: TRBV25-1; clone size: many; J gene: TRBJ2-7; CDR3 protein: CASRGQGDYEQYF; CDR3 DNA: TGTGCCAGCAGGGGACAGGGGGACTACGAGCAGTACTTC
D gene: TRBD1; V gene: TRBV6-6; clone size: many; J gene: TRBJ2-3; CDR3 protein: CASRLQGVSTDTQYF; CDR3 DNA: TGTGCCAGCAGACTACAGGGGGTGAGCACAGATACGCAGTATTTT
D gene: NA; V gene: TRBV15; clone size: NA; J gene: TRBJ2-6; CDR3 protein: CATSTRRGKGANVLTF; CDR3 DNA: TGTGCCACCAGCACGCGACGGGGTAAGGGGGCCAACGTCCTGACTTTC
D gene: NA; V gene: TRBV20-1; clone size: many; J gene: TRBJ2-3; CDR3 protein: CSVRRAADTQYF; CDR3 DNA: TGCAGTGTCAGGCGAGCGGCAGATACGCAGTATTTT
D gene: TRBD2; V gene: TRBV12-5; clone size: NA; J gene: TRBJ2-5; CDR3 protein: CASGFLGGRWETQYF; CDR3 DNA: TGTGCTAGTGGTTTCTTAGGCGGGAGGTGGGAGACCCAGTACTTC
D gene: TRBD2; V gene: TRBV6-1; clone size: NA; J gene: TRBJ2-1; CDR3 protein: CASSEAGRSYNEQFF; CDR3 DNA: TGTGCCAGCAGTGAAGCCGGGAGGTCCTACAATGAGCAGTTCTTC
D gene: NA; V gene: TRBV7-8; clone size: NA; J gene: TRBJ1-4; CDR3 protein: CASGTGTPRGRSNEKLFF; CDR3 DNA: TGTGCCAGCGGAACTGGAACTCCCCGAGGACGGAGTAATGAAAAACTGTTTTTT
D gene: NA; V gene: TRBV20-1; clone size: many; J gene: TRBJ2-1; CDR3 protein: CSAAGYRDNEQFF; CDR3 DNA: TGCAGTGCCGCGGGGTACCGGGACAATGAGCAGTTCTTC
D gene: TRBD1; V gene: TRBV12-3/TRBV12-4; clone size: many; J gene: TRBJ2-1; CDR3 protein: CASSRWTGTGHNEQFF; CDR3 DNA: TGTGCCAGCAGCCGATGGACCGGGACAGGTCACAATGAGCAGTTCTTC
D gene: TRBD1; V gene: TRBV18; clone size: NA; J gene: TRBJ1-2; CDR3 protein: CASSPPGQGVYGYTF; CDR3 DNA: TGTGCCAGCTCACCACCGGGACAGGGTGTTTATGGCTACACCTTC
D gene: NA; V gene: TRBV19; clone size: many; J gene: TRBJ2-3; CDR3 protein: CASSIPGTGMDTQYF; CDR3 DNA: TGTGCCAGTAGTATACCCGGGACGGGGATGGATACGCAGTATTTT
D gene: NA; V gene: TRBV15; clone size: NA; J gene: TRBJ2-3; CDR3 protein: CATSRDNPISSTDTQYF; CDR3 DNA: TGTGCCACCAGCAGAGATAACCCTATTTCCAGCACAGATACGCAGTATTTT
D gene: NA; V gene: TRBV19; clone size: NA; J gene: TRBJ1-2; CDR3 protein: CARASLDGYGYTF; CDR3 DNA: TGTGCTAGAGCCTCCCTGGACGGATATGGCTACACCTTC
D gene: NA; V gene: TRBV24-1; clone size: many; J gene: TRBJ1-3; CDR3 protein: CATSDGGPPGNTIYF; CDR3 DNA: TGTGCCACCAGTGATGGGGGCCCACCTGGAAACACCATATATTTT